A single sample gave rise to the 10 T cell receptor beta chains below, sequenced in a study of early T cells in non-severe SARS-CoV-2 infection. TCRdb called the 5' RACE reads again in MiXCR, with one record for every CDR3 protein. The sample shows 70,000 or so distinct CDR3 sequences, approximately 12% of them seen only once. The specimen sequenced was whole blood. Receptors were obtained from an adult who was a healthcare worker with PCR-confirmed SARS-CoV-2 infection or an uninfected control (not recorded which).

This clonotype has at least ten counts. The CDR3 region is CASGPSATF. CDR3 DNA: TGTGCTAGTGGTCCCTCCGCCACCTTC. The J gene is TRBJ1-2, the V gene TRBV12-5; D not resolved. V was pared by 5 bases and J by 13 bases, with 8 bases between. Germline V gives CDR1 LGHNT, CDR2 FRNRAP. The CDR3 sequence is 9 residues long.

As for this clonotype: One base away lies a much larger clone, so this may be a sequencing read error. V and J are TRBV11-2 and TRBJ1-6; the match to TRBD1 covers 7 bases. The CDR3 sequence is 17 residues long. With V trimmed by 6 bases and J by 7 bases, 15 bases remained unmatched. Germline V gene sequence: CDR1 SGHAT, CDR2 FQNNGV. CDR3 in amino acids: CASRPRDSKAQNSPLHF. The CDR3 region has the DNA TGTGCCAGCAGGCCCCGGGACAGCAAGGCCCAGAATTCACCCCTCCACTTT.

This clonotype was detected many times. The rearrangement uses TRBV7-6 and TRBJ1-4; D ambiguous. Germline V gives CDR1 SGHVS, CDR2 FNYEAQ. The V end was cut by 5 bases, the J end by 0 bases, with 7 bases between. The CDR3 loop spans 14 amino acids. The CDR3 DNA sequence: TGTGCCAGCAGCCCGCGCGCAACTAATGAAAAACTGTTTTTT. Its translation: CASSPRATNEKLFF.

This clonotype showed up many times. The chain recombines TRBV27 with TRBJ2-7, with TRBD1 as a possible D gene (5 bases). The CDR3 has 13 amino acids. Trimming left V 4 bases short and J 6 bases short, with 13 bases between. CDR1 and CDR2 (germline): MNHEY, SMNVEV (reference sequence). The CDR3 sequence: CASSSNLRAEQYF. DNA for the CDR3: TGTGCCAGCAGTTCAAACCTCAGGGCCGAGCAGTACTTC.

This rearrangement joins TRBV12-3 or TRBV12-4 to TRBJ1-1; D is uncertain. V lost 6 bases and J 0 bases, leaving 11 bases between the germline ends. This CDR3 region has 14 residues. The CDR3 DNA follows: TGTGCCAGCAGGGCTGACACCTTGAACACTGAAGCTTTCTTT. It translates to CASRADTLNTEAFF.

The chain uses TRBV6-5 and TRBJ2-2; the match to TRBD1 covers 7 bases. Germline lookup yields CDR1 MNHEY and CDR2 SVGAGI. V trimming: 7 bases; J trimming: 4 bases; junction bases outside the gene matches: 9. The CDR3 has 15 residues. CDR3 sequence reads: CASTQGQPLTGELFF. CDR3 nucleotide sequence: TGTGCCAGCACCCAGGGACAGCCTCTCACCGGGGAGCTGTTTTTT.

The CDR3: CASGFQTRNQPQHF. The CDR3 nucleotides read TGTGCCAGCGGCTTTCAAACAAGGAATCAGCCCCAGCATTTT. This rearrangement joins TRBV28 to TRBJ1-5; D is uncertain. Trimming stripped 8 bases from V and 4 bases from J, with 15 bases between. The CDR3 spans 14 residues. Germline CDR1 is MDHEN and CDR2 is SYDVKM. Together with reference TRBV28 and TRBJ1-5, the CDR3 gives the full variable domain: DVKVTQSSRYLVKRTGEKVFLECVQDMDHENMFWYRQDPGLGLRLIYFSYDVKMKEKGDIPEGYSVSREKKERFSLILESASTNQTSMYLCASGFQTRNQPQHFGDGTRLSIL.

This clonotype was counted ten times or more. The chain employs TRBV20-1 and TRBJ2-4; 7 bases fit TRBD2. This CDR3 contains 14 residues. Unmatched junction bases numbered 11, after V lost 3 bases and J lost 9 bases. CDR1 and CDR2 from the germline V gene are DFQATT and SNEGSKA (reference sequence). Here the CDR3 DNA reads TGCAGTGCTAGGGATGGGAGGGAGCTTGGCATTCAGTACTTC. It specifies CSARDGRELGIQYF.

This clonotype was seen many times. The rearrangement uses TRBV12-3 or TRBV12-4 and TRBJ1-1; TRBD1 might be the D (5 bases). This CDR3 comprises 13 residues. V was pared by 5 bases and J by 0 bases, with 7 bases between. The CDR3 here is CASSRTMNTEAFF. The CDR3 DNA reads as TGTGCCAGCAGTCGGACAATGAACACTGAAGCTTTCTTT.

In this sample, this clonotype turned up many times. The rearrangement joins TRBV18 to TRBJ2-5; no clear D. This CDR3 contains 14 residues. The V end lost 0 bases, the J end lost 4 bases, and 9 bases lay between the germline ends. In germline, CDR1 is KGHSH, CDR2 LQKENI. The CDR3 sequence is CASSPPSLIETQYF. In nucleotides, the CDR3 is TGTGCCAGCTCACCACCCTCGTTAATAGAGACCCAGTACTTC.